This T cell receptor (beta chain) was found in a study of blood T cell repertoires in COVID-19. Germline CDR1 and CDR2: LNHDA and SQIVND (reference sequence). The CDR3 loop spans 15 amino acids. The junction had 11 bases not matched to a gene; V was cut back by 3 bases and J by 8 bases. The assay was immunoSEQ multiplex PCR, and TCRdb's table has in-frame clones only and misses some. The table includes 150,000 to 200,000 clones, roughly 90% detected once. The sample taken for sequencing was PBMCs or T cells enriched from blood (not recorded which). The chain has TRBV19 and TRBJ1-2, with 8 bases identical to TRBD1. This TCR came from a woman younger than 30 who had recovered from COVID-19. The DNA of the CDR3 is TGTGCCAGTAGTATCACTGCAGGGGGCAGTCGAGGCTACACCTTC. Protein: CASSITAGGSRGYTF.